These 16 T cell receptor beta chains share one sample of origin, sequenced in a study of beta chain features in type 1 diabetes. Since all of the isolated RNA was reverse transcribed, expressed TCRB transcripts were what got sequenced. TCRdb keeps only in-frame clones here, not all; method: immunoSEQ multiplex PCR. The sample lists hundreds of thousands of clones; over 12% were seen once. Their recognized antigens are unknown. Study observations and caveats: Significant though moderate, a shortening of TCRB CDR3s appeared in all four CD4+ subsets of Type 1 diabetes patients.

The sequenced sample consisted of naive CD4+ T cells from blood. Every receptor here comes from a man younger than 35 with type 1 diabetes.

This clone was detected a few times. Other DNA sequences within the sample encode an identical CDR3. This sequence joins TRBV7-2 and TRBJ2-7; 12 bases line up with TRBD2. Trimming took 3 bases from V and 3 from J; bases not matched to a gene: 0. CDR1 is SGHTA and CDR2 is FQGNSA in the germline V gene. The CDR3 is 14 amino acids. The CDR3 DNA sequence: TGTGCCAGCAGCTTGACTAGCGGGGGCTACGAGCAGTACTTC. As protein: CASSLTSGGYEQYF.

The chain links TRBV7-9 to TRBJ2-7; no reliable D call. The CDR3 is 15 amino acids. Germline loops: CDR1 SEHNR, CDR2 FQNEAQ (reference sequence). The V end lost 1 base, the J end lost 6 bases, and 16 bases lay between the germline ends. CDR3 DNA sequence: TGTGCCAGCAGCTTAGGTGGGAACCCCTCGGGCGAGCAGTACTTC. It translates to CASSLGGNPSGEQYF.

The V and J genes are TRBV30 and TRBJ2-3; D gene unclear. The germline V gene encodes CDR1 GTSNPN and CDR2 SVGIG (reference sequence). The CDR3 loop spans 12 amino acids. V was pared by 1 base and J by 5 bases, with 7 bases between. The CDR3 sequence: CAWSGWVDTQYF. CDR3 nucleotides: TGTGCCTGGAGTGGGTGGGTAGATACGCAGTATTTT.

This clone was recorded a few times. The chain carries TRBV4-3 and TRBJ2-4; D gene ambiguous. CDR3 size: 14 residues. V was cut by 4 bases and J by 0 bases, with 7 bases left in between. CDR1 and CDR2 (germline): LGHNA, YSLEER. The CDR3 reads CASSLSIAKNIQYF. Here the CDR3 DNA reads TGCGCCAGCAGCCTCAGCATAGCCAAAAACATTCAGTACTTC.

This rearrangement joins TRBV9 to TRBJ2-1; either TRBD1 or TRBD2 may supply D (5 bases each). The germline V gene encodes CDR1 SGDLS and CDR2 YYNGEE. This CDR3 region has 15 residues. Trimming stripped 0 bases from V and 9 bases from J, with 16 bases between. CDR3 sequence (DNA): TGTGCCAGCAGCGTAGGGGGACCTAAAGTCCCTGAGCAGTTCTTC. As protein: CASSVGGPKVPEQFF.

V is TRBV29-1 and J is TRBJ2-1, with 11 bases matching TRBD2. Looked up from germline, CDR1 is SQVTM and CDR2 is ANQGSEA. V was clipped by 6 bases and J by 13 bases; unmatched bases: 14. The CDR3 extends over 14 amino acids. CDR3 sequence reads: CSVDLAGGPYSQFF. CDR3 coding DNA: TGCAGCGTAGATTTAGCGGGAGGGCCGTACTCCCAGTTCTTC.

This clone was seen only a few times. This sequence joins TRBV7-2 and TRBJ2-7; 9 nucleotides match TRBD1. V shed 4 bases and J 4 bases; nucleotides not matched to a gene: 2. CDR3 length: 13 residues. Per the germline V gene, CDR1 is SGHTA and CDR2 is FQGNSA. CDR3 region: CASSWGQGYEQYF. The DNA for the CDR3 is TGTGCCAGCAGCTGGGGACAGGGTTACGAGCAGTACTTC.

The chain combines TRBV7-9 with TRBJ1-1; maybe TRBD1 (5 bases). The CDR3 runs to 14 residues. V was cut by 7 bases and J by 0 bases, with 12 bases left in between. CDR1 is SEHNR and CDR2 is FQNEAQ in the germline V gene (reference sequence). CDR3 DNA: TGTGCCAGCAAGCCGGGACGGCTGAACACTGAAGCTTTCTTT. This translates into CASKPGRLNTEAFF. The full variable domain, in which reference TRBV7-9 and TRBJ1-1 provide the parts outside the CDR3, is DTGVSQNPRHKITKRGQNVTFRCDPISEHNRLYWYRQTLGQGPEFLTYFQNEAQLEKSRLLSDRFSAERPKGSFSTLEIQRTEQGDSAMYLCASKPGRLNTEAFFGQGTRLTVV.

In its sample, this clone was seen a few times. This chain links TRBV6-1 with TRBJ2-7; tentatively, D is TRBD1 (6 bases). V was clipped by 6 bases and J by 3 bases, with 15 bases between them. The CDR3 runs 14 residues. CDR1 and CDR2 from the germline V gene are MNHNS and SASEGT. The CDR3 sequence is CASSDTGQDYEQYF. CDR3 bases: TGTGCCAGCAGCGATACGGGACAAGACTACGAGCAGTACTTC.

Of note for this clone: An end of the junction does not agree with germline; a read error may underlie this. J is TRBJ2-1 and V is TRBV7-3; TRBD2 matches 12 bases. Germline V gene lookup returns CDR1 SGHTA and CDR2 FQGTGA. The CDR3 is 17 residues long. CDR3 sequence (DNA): TGTGCCGGCAGCGCCCGATCCTCTAGCGGGGGGGCGTATGAGCAGTTCTTC. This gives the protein CAGSARSSSGGAYEQFF.

As DNA, the CDR3 is TGTGCCTGGAATAGGGGGACTTCTAGCGCAGGGGAGCAGTTCTTC. It yields the protein CAWNRGTSSAGEQFF. J is TRBJ2-1 and V is TRBV30; D possibly uses TRBD1 or TRBD2 (6 bases each). The CDR3 has 15 residues. Germline CDR1 and CDR2: GTSNPN and SVGIG (reference sequence). V dropped 4 bases and J dropped 10 bases, with 23 bases sitting between them.

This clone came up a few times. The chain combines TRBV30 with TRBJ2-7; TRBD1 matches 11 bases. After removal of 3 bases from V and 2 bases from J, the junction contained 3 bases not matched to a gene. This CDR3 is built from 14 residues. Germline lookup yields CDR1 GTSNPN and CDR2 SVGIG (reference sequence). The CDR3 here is CAWRWTGGTYEQYF. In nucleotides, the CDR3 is TGTGCCTGGAGGTGGACAGGGGGCACCTACGAGCAGTACTTC.

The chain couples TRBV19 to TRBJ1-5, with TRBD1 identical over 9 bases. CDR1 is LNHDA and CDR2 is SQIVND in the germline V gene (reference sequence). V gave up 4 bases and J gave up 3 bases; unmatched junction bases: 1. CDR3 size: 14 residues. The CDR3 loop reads CASSRTGANQPQHF. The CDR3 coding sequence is TGTGCCAGTAGTAGGACAGGGGCCAATCAGCCCCAGCATTTT.

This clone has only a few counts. The CDR3 DNA is TGTGCCAGCACCCGACAGGGGGCTCTCGGTGAAGCTTTCTTT. This codes for CASTRQGALGEAFF. This chain links TRBV28 with TRBJ1-1, with 10 nucleotides matching TRBD1. Trimming cost V 7 bases and J 7 bases; bases outside gene matches: 9. The CDR3 is 14 amino acids. The germline CDR1 and CDR2 sequences are MDHEN and SYDVKM.

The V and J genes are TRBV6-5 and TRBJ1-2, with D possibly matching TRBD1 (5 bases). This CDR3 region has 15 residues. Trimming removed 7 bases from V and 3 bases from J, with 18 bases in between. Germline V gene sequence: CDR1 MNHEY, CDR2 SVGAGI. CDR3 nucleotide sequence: TGTGCCAGCACCCCCCAATACGGGGACCACTATGGCTACACCTTC. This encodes CASTPQYGDHYGYTF.

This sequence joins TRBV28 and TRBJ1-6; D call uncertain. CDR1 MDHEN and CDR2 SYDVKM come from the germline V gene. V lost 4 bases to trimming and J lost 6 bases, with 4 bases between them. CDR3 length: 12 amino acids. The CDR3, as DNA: TGTGCCAGCAGTTCTAGTAATTCACCCCTCCACTTT. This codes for CASSSSNSPLHF.